These 23 T cell receptor beta chains share one sample of origin, sequenced in a study of cytomegalovirus exposure and HLA in healthy donors. Vbeta (60) and Jbeta (13) primers were used in the PCR. The table came from immunoSEQ multiplex PCR; TCRdb's copy has only in-frame clones and leaves some out. The sample includes roughly 140,000 clones, roughly 80% of them seen just once. Material for sequencing was PBMCs. The receptors stem from a man in his forties in good health and CMV-seropositive.

CDR3 sequence (DNA): TGTGCCAGCAGCCCACGGGACAGGGGATTCCTAAGTAAAAGTAGAGAGCAGTTCTTC. It translates to CASSPRDRGFLSKSREQFF. The chain carries TRBV5-6 and TRBJ2-1, with TRBD1 identical over 10 bases. CDR3 size: 19 residues. Germline V lookup: CDR1 SGHDT, CDR2 YYEEEE. J lost 10 bases, V lost 4 bases, and 23 bases had no gene match.

V usage is TRBV9 and J usage is TRBJ1-3; D might be TRBD1 (5 bases). The CDR3 runs 14 residues. V was trimmed by 4 bases and J by 4 bases, leaving 12 bases between them. The germline CDR1 and CDR2 sequences are SGDLS and YYNGEE. CDR3 DNA: TGTGCCAGCAGCTCTCAGGGTCTAGGAAACACCATATATTTT. This translates into CASSSQGLGNTIYF.

This clone has a single count. The V gene is TRBV11-2, the J gene TRBJ2-5; D might be TRBD2 (6 bases). Germline V gene lookup returns CDR1 SGHAT and CDR2 FQNNGV. The CDR3 has 16 residues. The V end lost 4 bases, the J end lost 4 bases, and 19 bases lay between the germline ends. CDR3 region: CASSSYTSGEGETQYF. CDR3 nucleotides: TGTGCCAGCAGCTCCTATACTTCGGGAGAGGGAGAGACCCAGTACTTC.

This chain connects TRBV18 to TRBJ1-3; no clear D. The V and J ends lost 3 bases and 0 bases respectively, with 3 bases between them. This CDR3 contains 13 residues. Per the germline V gene, CDR1 is KGHSH and CDR2 is LQKENI. CDR3 sequence (DNA): TGTGCCAGCTCACCGAGCTCTGGAAACACCATATATTTT. Translation: CASSPSSGNTIYF.

The rearrangement uses TRBV5-1 and TRBJ2-7, with 11 bases identical to TRBD2. Per germline, CDR1 SGHRS and CDR2 YFSETQ. V lost 0 bases and J lost 3; bases outside the gene matches: 8. This CDR3 comprises 17 residues. The chain's CDR3 is CASSLAFTGTSGYEQYF. The DNA of the CDR3 is TGCGCCAGCAGCTTGGCCTTCACCGGGACTAGCGGCTACGAGCAGTACTTC.

The rearrangement links TRBV5-1 to TRBJ2-7, with D perhaps TRBD1 (5 bases). Deletions cut 0 bases from V and 6 bases from J, with 10 bases between. The CDR3 loop spans 13 amino acids. Germline CDR1 and CDR2: SGHRS and YFSETQ. CDR3 DNA: TGCGCCAGCAGCTTGGACAGGAGTGGCGAGCAGTACTTC. Its translation: CASSLDRSGEQYF.

This chain links TRBV27 with TRBJ2-2; 8 nucleotides line up with TRBD1. Germline values: CDR1 MNHEY, CDR2 SMNVEV (reference sequence). The CDR3 has 14 residues. V gave up 7 bases and J gave up 4 bases; unmatched junction bases: 5. The CDR3 DNA is TGTGCCAGCAAAGCGACAGGGGTCACCGGGGAGCTGTTTTTT. Amino acids: CASKATGVTGELFF.

The chain combines TRBV7-9 with TRBJ2-3, with a possible D match to TRBD1 (8 bases). V was cut by 5 bases and J by 4 bases, with 28 bases left in between. The CDR3 is made up of 19 amino acids. Germline V gene data show CDR1 as SEHNR and CDR2 as FQNEAQ (reference sequence). The CDR3 protein is CASSTLAGVTGAFSDTQYF. DNA for the CDR3: TGTGCCAGCAGCACCCTGGCGGGGGTGACAGGGGCGTTTTCAGATACGCAGTATTTT.

This chain joins TRBV30 and TRBJ1-2, with 8 bases identical to TRBD1. Germline V CDR1 and CDR2: GTSNPN, SVGIG (reference sequence). The CDR3 sequence is 17 residues long. After removal of 4 bases from V and 4 bases from J, the junction contained 17 bases not matched to a gene. This CDR3 is CAWNTERQGREFYGYTF. The CDR3 region has the DNA TGTGCCTGGAATACCGAGAGACAGGGGAGGGAATTCTATGGCTACACCTTC.

This rearrangement joins TRBV5-4 to TRBJ2-3; maybe TRBD1 (7 bases). Germline V gene data show CDR1 as SGHNT and CDR2 as YYREEE (reference sequence). The CDR3 has 16 amino acids. Trimming took off 0 bases at V and 3 bases at J, with 14 bases between the two ends. As DNA, the CDR3 is TGTGCCAGCAGCTTGGGAAGGCAGGGGGGTACAGATACGCAGTATTTT. Its translation: CASSLGRQGGTDTQYF.

The rearrangement links TRBV2 to TRBJ1-6, with 8 nucleotides matching TRBD1. Germline CDR1 SNHLY, CDR2 FYNNEI. V shed 5 bases and J 9 bases; nucleotides not matched to a gene: 12. The CDR3 extends over 16 amino acids. CDR3 nucleotide sequence: TGTGCCAGCAGTATTACCGGGACAGGCGTAAGTTCACCCCTCCACTTT. Protein: CASSITGTGVSSPLHF. Looking up the rest from reference TRBV2 and TRBJ1-6 gives the full variable domain: EPEVTQTPSHQVTQMGQEVILRCVPISNHLYFYWYRQILGQKVEFLVSFYNNEISEKSEIFDDQFSVERPDGSNFTLKIRSTKLEDSAMYFCASSITGTGVSSPLHFGNGTRLTVT.

On this clone: Other nucleotide sequences from this sample produce the same CDR3. This chain connects TRBV6-1 to TRBJ2-3, with D maybe TRBD2 (5 bases). Germline loops: CDR1 MNHNS, CDR2 SASEGT. Trimming stripped 3 bases from V and 2 bases from J, with 9 bases between. CDR3 size: 14 residues. The CDR3 region is CASSDRGLTDTQYF. The CDR3 DNA sequence: TGTGCCAGCAGTGATCGAGGACTCACAGATACGCAGTATTTT.

This clone was recorded once. The genes are TRBV7-6 and TRBJ1-6; 7 bases agree with TRBD1. The CDR3 loop spans 14 amino acids. Trimming took 5 bases from V and 7 from J; bases not matched to a gene: 5. Germline CDR1 SGHVS, CDR2 FNYEAQ. CDR3 loop: CASSPGTANSPLHF. The DNA of the CDR3 is TGTGCCAGCAGCCCGGGGACAGCGAATTCACCCCTCCACTTT.

V usage is TRBV19 and J usage is TRBJ2-1; 11 positions match TRBD2. After removal of 5 bases from V and 0 bases from J, the junction contained 3 bases not matched to a gene. The CDR3 is made up of 16 amino acids. CDR1 is LNHDA and CDR2 is SQIVND in the germline V gene (reference sequence). Here the CDR3 reads CASSQGLAGSYNEQFF. CDR3 nucleotide sequence: TGTGCCAGTAGTCAAGGACTAGCGGGCTCCTACAATGAGCAGTTCTTC.

V and J are TRBV5-4 and TRBJ1-1; 7 bases agree with TRBD1. V trimming: 0 bases; J trimming: 2 bases; junction bases outside the gene matches: 4. Germline assignment: CDR1 SGHNT and CDR2 YYREEE (reference sequence). This CDR3 region has 15 residues. CDR3 loop: CASSLGQGYNTEAFF. As DNA, the CDR3 is TGTGCCAGCAGCTTGGGACAGGGTTATAACACTGAAGCTTTCTTT. The variable domain in full, with the rest retrieved from reference TRBV5-4 and TRBJ1-1, is ETGVTQSPTHLIKTRGQQVTLRCSSQSGHNTVSWYQQALGQGPQFIFQYYREEENGRGNFPPRFSGLQFPNYSSELNVNALELDDSALYLCASSLGQGYNTEAFFGQGTRLTVV.

This clone came up once. This chain joins TRBV7-9 and TRBJ2-3; D is uncertain. The CDR3 length is 13 residues. V lost 6 bases, J lost 0 bases, and 7 bases lay in between. Germline lookup yields CDR1 SEHNR and CDR2 FQNEAQ (reference sequence). In DNA form, the CDR3 reads TGTGCCAGCAGTTCCACTAGCACAGATACGCAGTATTTT. It translates to CASSSTSTDTQYF.

This rearrangement joins TRBV7-6 to TRBJ2-1; D not resolved. Germline loops: CDR1 SGHVS, CDR2 FNYEAQ. The V gene lost 5 bases and the J gene lost 8 bases, with 16 bases spanning the gap. The CDR3 totals 14 residues. DNA of the CDR3: TGTGCCAGCAGCCCCCGGGTTAGCCTCGATGAGCAGTTCTTC. It codes for CASSPRVSLDEQFF.

The chain uses TRBV18 and TRBJ2-7; the D gene is possibly TRBD1 (5 bases). CDR3 length: 13 amino acids. CDR1 and CDR2 from the germline V gene are KGHSH and LQKENI. The germline V and J ends were trimmed by 1 base and 9 bases, with 13 bases remaining between them. The CDR3 DNA is TGTGCCAGCTCACCACTCGGGTTCCAGGGGCAGTACTTC. Translating gives CASSPLGFQGQYF.

The CDR3, as DNA: TGCAGCGCTGCCCGGGCAGGGCCCAACACTGAAGCTTTCTTT. It yields the protein CSAARAGPNTEAFF. V gene TRBV29-1 combines with J gene TRBJ1-1, with a weak D call TRBD1 (5 bases). CDR3 length equals 14 residues. Germline-derived CDR1 and CDR2 are SQVTM and ANQGSEA. V lost 7 bases and J 2 bases, leaving 17 bases between the germline ends.

The chain has TRBV15 and TRBJ2-1; 12 bases are shared with TRBD2. Germline CDR1 and CDR2: LNHNV and YYDKDF (reference sequence). Germline trimming cut 3 bases from V and 6 bases from J; bases unmatched to any gene: 3. This CDR3 has 15 amino acids. CDR3 amino acids: CATSSPSGGVNEQFF. CDR3 nucleotides: TGTGCCACCAGCAGTCCTAGCGGGGGGGTCAATGAGCAGTTCTTC. Based on the CDR3 plus reference TRBV15 and TRBJ2-1, the full variable domain is DAMVIQNPRYQVTQFGKPVTLSCSQTLNHNVMYWYQQKSSQAPKLLFHYYDKDFNNEADTPDNFQSRRPNTSFCFLDIRSPGLGDTAMYLCATSSPSGGVNEQFFGPGTRLTVL.

The V gene is TRBV6-5, the J gene TRBJ2-7; TRBD2 might be the D (5 bases). V was cut by 2 bases and J by 3 bases, with 8 bases left in between. This CDR3 region has 13 residues. CDR1 and CDR2 (germline): MNHEY, SVGAGI. The CDR3 DNA reads as TGTGCCAGCAGTTACGGGGAGAGCTACGAGCAGTACTTC. This gives the protein CASSYGESYEQYF.

A word on this clone: This sample includes further DNA sequences coding for the same CDR3. The gene calls are TRBV5-1 and TRBJ1-1; no clear D. Trimming left V 4 bases short and J 2 bases short, with 9 bases between. The CDR3 contains 13 residues. Per germline, CDR1 SGHRS and CDR2 YFSETQ. The CDR3 reads CASSLGGNTEAFF. The DNA of the CDR3 is TGCGCCAGCAGCCTGGGCGGCAACACTGAAGCTTTCTTT.

Only a few counts were recorded for this clone. The rearrangement links TRBV9 to TRBJ2-1; 12 nucleotides match TRBD2. Per germline, CDR1 SGDLS and CDR2 YYNGEE. Losses at the gene ends were 4 bases for V and 5 bases for J; bases not matched to a gene: 7. The CDR3 length is 16 residues. As DNA, the CDR3 is TGTGCCAGCAGCTTCTGGACTAGCGGGGCCAACAATGAGCAGTTCTTC. Translation gives CASSFWTSGANNEQFF.